These 9 T cell receptor beta chains were sequenced from one sample in a study of T cells in Graves' hyperthyroidism and ophthalmopathy. Researchers took RNA transcripts and amplified the TCR beta CDR3 regions from them. Researchers ran a first-round RT-PCR on the TCR CDR3 using the HTBI primer set. TCRdb re-called the multiplex PCR reads through MiXCR, storing one row per CDR3 protein. The sample has a few hundred thousand distinct CDR3 sequences, about a sixth seen once. The material sequenced was blood. The receptor set was obtained from a woman between 40 and 55 years old with Graves' ophthalmopathy.

This clonotype was picked up many times. This chain links TRBV2 with TRBJ2-7; the D gene is possibly TRBD1 (6 bases). Per the germline V gene, CDR1 is SNHLY and CDR2 is FYNNEI. CDR3 length: 11 amino acids. Trimming took off 7 bases at V and 4 bases at J, with 8 bases between the two ends. DNA for the CDR3: TGTGCCAGCAAACAGGGTTACGAGCAGTACTTC. Translation: CASKQGYEQYF.

This clonotype was detected ten times or more. V usage is TRBV11-2 and J usage is TRBJ2-6; D is perhaps TRBD2 (5 bases). V shed 3 bases and J shed 0 bases, with 12 bases lying between them. CDR1 and CDR2 (germline): SGHAT, FQNNGV. The CDR3 is made up of 17 amino acids. This chain's CDR3 is CASSFGLITSGANVLTF. The CDR3 bases are TGTGCCAGCAGCTTCGGACTGATCACCTCTGGGGCCAACGTCCTGACTTTC. The full variable domain, its missing parts supplied by reference TRBV11-2 and TRBJ2-6, is EAGVAQSPRYKIIEKRQSVAFWCNPISGHATLYWYQQILGQGPKLLIQFQNNGVVDDSQLPKDRFSAERLKGVDSTLKIQPAKLEDSAVYLCASSFGLITSGANVLTFGAGSRLTVL.

This clonotype was seen ten or more times. This rearrangement joins TRBV30 to TRBJ1-1; D ambiguous. Per the germline V gene, CDR1 is GTSNPN and CDR2 is SVGIG (reference sequence). The CDR3 consists of 11 residues. V was shortened by 2 bases and J by 10 bases, with 11 bases between the two germline ends. The CDR3 sequence: CAWSRGYGAFF. The CDR3 DNA reads as TGTGCCTGGAGTCGCGGGTATGGAGCTTTCTTT.

This clonotype appeared many times. This chain uses TRBV7-3 with TRBJ1-6; D gene unclear. The CDR3 is 13 amino acids. The ends were cut back, 5 bases at V and 7 bases at J, with 9 bases in the middle. Per the germline V gene, CDR1 is SGHTA and CDR2 is FQGTGA. In DNA form, the CDR3 reads TGTGCCAGCAGCCTTACCGGAAATTCACCCCTCCACTTT. Translated: CASSLTGNSPLHF.

The CDR3 spells CASSRGVGGIGGELFF. CDR3 in DNA: TGTGCCAGCAGCCGGGGGGTGGGGGGCATTGGCGGGGAGCTGTTTTTT. The chain uses TRBV7-8 and TRBJ2-2, with TRBD2 as a possible D gene (7 bases). Deletions cut 5 bases from V and 7 bases from J, with 20 bases between. The CDR3 is 16 residues long. Germline values: CDR1 SGHVS, CDR2 FQNEAQ.

This CDR3 is CASRTTGVPGLAGLNTGELFF. The CDR3 DNA is TGTGCCAGTAGGACGACAGGGGTCCCGGGACTAGCGGGTTTGAACACCGGGGAGCTGTTTTTT. This chain links TRBV19 with TRBJ2-2; 12 nucleotides match TRBD2. CDR3 length: 21 amino acids. Unmatched junction bases numbered 18, after V lost 6 bases and J lost 1 base. In germline, CDR1 is LNHDA, CDR2 SQIVND (reference sequence).

The sample holds many counts of this clonotype. The rearrangement joins TRBV6-5 to TRBJ1-2; 7 nucleotides line up with TRBD1. CDR3 length: 16 amino acids. V lost 6 bases to trimming and J lost 5 bases; unmatched junction nucleotides: 15. The germline gives CDR1 MNHEY, CDR2 SVGAGI. In nucleotides, the CDR3 is TGTGCCAGCAGGAGGACAGGTTCCCTTGGGACATATGGCTACACCTTC. Protein product: CASRRTGSLGTYGYTF.

This clonotype was seen repeatedly, ten times or more. This sequence joins TRBV7-2 and TRBJ1-5; 8 bases match TRBD1. The CDR3 is 14 residues long. Germline V gene sequence: CDR1 SGHTA, CDR2 FQGNSA. V dropped 5 bases and J dropped 4; count of bases not matched to a gene: 4. This CDR3 reads CASSPTGGNQPQHF. In nucleotides, the CDR3 is TGTGCCAGCAGCCCAACAGGGGGAAATCAGCCCCAGCATTTT.

This clonotype was recorded many times. The chain couples TRBV19 to TRBJ1-1; no clear D. V lost 7 bases, J lost 7 bases, and 7 bases lay in between. CDR3 length: 10 residues. Germline CDR1 LNHDA, CDR2 SQIVND (reference sequence). The CDR3 reads CASIGVEAFF. In DNA, the CDR3 is TGTGCCAGTATCGGGGTTGAAGCTTTCTTT.